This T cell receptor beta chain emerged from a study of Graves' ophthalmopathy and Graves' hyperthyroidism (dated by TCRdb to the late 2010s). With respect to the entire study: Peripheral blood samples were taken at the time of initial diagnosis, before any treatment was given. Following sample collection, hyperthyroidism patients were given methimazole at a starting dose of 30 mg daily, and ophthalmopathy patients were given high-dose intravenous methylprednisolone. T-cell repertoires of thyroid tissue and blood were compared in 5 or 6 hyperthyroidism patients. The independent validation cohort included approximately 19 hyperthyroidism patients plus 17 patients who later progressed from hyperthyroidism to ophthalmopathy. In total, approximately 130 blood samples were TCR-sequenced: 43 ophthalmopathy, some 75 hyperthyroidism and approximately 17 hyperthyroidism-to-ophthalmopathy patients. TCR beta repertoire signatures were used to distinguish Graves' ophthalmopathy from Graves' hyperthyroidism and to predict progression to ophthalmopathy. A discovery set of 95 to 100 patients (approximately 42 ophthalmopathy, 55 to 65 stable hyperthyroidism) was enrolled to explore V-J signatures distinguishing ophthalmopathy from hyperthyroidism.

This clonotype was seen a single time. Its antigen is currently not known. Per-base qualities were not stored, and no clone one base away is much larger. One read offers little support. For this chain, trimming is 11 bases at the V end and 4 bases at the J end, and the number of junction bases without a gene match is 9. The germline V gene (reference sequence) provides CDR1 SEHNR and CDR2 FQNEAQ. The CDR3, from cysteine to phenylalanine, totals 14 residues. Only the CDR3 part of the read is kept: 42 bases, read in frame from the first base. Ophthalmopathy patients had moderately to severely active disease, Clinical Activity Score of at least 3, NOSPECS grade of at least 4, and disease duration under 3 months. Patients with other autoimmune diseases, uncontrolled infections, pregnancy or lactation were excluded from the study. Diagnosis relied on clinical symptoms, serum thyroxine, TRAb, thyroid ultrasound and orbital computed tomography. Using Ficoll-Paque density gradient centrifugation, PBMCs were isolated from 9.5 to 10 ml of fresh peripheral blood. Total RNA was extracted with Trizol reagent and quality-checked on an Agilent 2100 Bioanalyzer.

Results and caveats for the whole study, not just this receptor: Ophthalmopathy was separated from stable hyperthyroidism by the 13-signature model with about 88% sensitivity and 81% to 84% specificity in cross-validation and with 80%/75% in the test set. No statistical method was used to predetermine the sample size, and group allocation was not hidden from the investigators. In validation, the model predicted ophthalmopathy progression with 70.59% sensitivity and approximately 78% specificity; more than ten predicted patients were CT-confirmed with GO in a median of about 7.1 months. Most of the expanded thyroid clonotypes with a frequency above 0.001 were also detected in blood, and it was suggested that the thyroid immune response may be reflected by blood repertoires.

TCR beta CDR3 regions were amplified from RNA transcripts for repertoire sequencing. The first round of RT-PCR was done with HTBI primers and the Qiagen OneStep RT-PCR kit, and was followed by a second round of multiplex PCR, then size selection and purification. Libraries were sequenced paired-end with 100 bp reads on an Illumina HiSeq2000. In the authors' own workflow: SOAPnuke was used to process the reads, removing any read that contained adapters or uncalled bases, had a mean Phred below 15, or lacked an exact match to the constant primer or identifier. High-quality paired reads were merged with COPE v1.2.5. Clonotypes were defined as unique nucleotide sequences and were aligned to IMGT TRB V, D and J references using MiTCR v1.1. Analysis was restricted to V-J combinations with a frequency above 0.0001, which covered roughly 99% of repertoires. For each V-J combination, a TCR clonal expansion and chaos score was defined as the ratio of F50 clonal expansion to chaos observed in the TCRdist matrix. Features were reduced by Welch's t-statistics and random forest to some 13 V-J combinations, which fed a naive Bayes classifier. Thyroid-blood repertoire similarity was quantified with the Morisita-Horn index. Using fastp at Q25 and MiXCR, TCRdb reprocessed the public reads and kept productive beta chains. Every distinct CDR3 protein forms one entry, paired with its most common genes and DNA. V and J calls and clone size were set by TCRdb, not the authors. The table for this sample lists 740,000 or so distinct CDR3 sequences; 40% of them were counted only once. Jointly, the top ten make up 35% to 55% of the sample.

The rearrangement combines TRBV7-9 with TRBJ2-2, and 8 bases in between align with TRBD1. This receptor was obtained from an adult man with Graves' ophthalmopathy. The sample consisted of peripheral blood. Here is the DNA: TGTGCCTGGACAAGGACAGGGCGCACCGGGGAGCTGTTTTTT. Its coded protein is CAWTRTGRTGELFF. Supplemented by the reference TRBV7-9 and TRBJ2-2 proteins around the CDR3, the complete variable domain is DTGVSQNPRHKITKRGQNVTFRCDPISEHNRLYWYRQTLGQGPEFLTYFQNEAQLEKSRLLSDRFSAERPKGSFSTLEIQRTEQGDSAMYLCAWTRTGRTGELFFGEGSRLTVL.